These T cell receptor beta chains were read from a single sample in a study of T cell repertoires in cytomegalovirus infection. TCRdb re-analysed the reads in MiXCR, keeping a single row per CDR3 protein. The sample yields 680,000 or so distinct CDR3 sequences, less than 40% seen once. The specimen was PBMCs. The receptor set was obtained from a human donor in good health (CMV status not recorded). Some clones in this sample may be carry-over from other donors' samples. Each CDR3 is given with its conserved first and last residue. A D gene is named only where the DNA matches it firmly. For some rows the clone size is stated as once, few or many, or as a class when expanded; others skip it.

V	size	J	D	DNA	CDR3
TRBV20-1	.	TRBJ1-5	.	TGCAGTGCCCCTAGGGTGGGGATGGGTAATCAGCCCCAGCATTTT	CSAPRVGMGNQPQHF
TRBV28	many	TRBJ1-5	TRBD1	TGTGCCAGCAGTACTCTGACAGGGGGCAATCAGCCCCAGCATTTT	CASSTLTGGNQPQHF
TRBV29-1	few	TRBJ2-3	TRBD2	TGCAGCGGGACGAGCGGGGGGGGGGGCACAGATACGCAGTATTTT	CSGTSGGGGTDTQYF
TRBV12-3/TRBV12-4	.	TRBJ2-1	.	TGTGACAGCCGCCGAGGGGGGACCAGGCCCGAGCAGTTCTTC	CDSRRGGTRPEQFF
TRBV12-3/TRBV12-4	many	TRBJ2-2	.	TGTGCCAGCAGTTTCGGCCGGGGCCGGAACACCGGGGAGCTGTTTTTT	CASSFGRGRNTGELFF
TRBV7-6	.	TRBJ2-5	.	TGTGCCAGCAGCCGCGGGACAGCTAAGACCCAGTACTTC	CASSRGTAKTQYF
TRBV7-8	.	TRBJ2-5	.	TGTGCCAGCAGCTTCATAGAGGCTCGGCAGACCCAGTACTTC	CASSFIEARQTQYF
TRBV12-3/TRBV12-4	.	TRBJ1-2	TRBD1	TGTGCCAGCAGCTGGCCGGGACAGGGCGTTGGCTACACCTTC	CASSWPGQGVGYTF
TRBV7-2	many	TRBJ2-1	.	TGTGCCAGCAGCTTCTTAGATTCCCCTGTCGATGAGCAGTTCTTC	CASSFLDSPVDEQFF
TRBV15	.	TRBJ2-3	TRBD2	TGTGCCACCAGGGCGGGACTAGCGGGCGCAGATACGCAGTATTTT	CATRAGLAGADTQYF
TRBV11-2	.	TRBJ1-1	TRBD1	TGTGCCAGCAGCGTCGGACAGGCGAAGACTGAAGCTTTCTTT	CASSVGQAKTEAFF
TRBV20-1	.	TRBJ2-1	TRBD1	TGCAGTTACGACAGGGCCAATGAGCAGTTCTTC	CSYDRANEQFF
TRBV6-6	once	TRBJ1-1	.	TGTGCCAGCAGTTACTCTTGGGGGGACACTGAAGCTTTCTTT	CASSYSWGDTEAFF
TRBV6-5	.	TRBJ1-4	.	TGTGCCAGCAGTCCCGGTGGAGGAGAATCAACTAATGAAAAACTGTTTTTT	CASSPGGGESTNEKLFF
TRBV4-1	many	TRBJ1-6	.	TGCGCCAGCAGCCATGACCCATGGGGAGTGAACTCCTATAATTCACCCCTCCACTTT	CASSHDPWGVNSYNSPLHF
TRBV7-2	.	TRBJ1-1	.	TGTGCCAGCAGCTCCTCTGGCCTGGAAGCTTTCTTT	CASSSSGLEAFF
TRBV19	few	TRBJ2-1	TRBD1	TGTGCCAGTAGTCCCTCCCCAGGGGGCGGCGATGAGCAGTTCTTC	CASSPSPGGGDEQFF
TRBV5-1	.	TRBJ2-1	.	TGCGCCAGCGCCCAGGGGTATGAGCAGTTCTTC	CASAQGYEQFF
TRBV7-2	.	TRBJ1-2	.	TGTGCCAGCAGCCCTCATCGAGGTAGGGCGGCCTATGGCTACACCTTC	CASSPHRGRAAYGYTF
TRBV29-1	.	TRBJ1-1	TRBD1	TGCAGCGTTGGGGCAGGGGGAGGGAGCACTGAAGCTTTCTTT	CSVGAGGGSTEAFF
TRBV4-1	few	TRBJ1-2	TRBD1	TGCGCCAGCAGCCAAGATCTGATAGGGGGCATTGGCTACACCTTC	CASSQDLIGGIGYTF
TRBV10-3	.	TRBJ2-7	TRBD1	TGTGCCATCAGTGAGTCGGTCCCGGGACAGGGTTTCGATCGTTACGAGCAGTACTTC	CAISESVPGQGFDRYEQYF
TRBV6-9	few	TRBJ2-1	TRBD1	TGTGCCAGCATTTCGGACAGGTCAAGTTACAATGAGCAGTTCTTC	CASISDRSSYNEQFF
TRBV7-2	many	TRBJ2-3	.	TGTGCCAGCAGCTTAGTTCTGGGAAGAGAGGCAGATACGCAGTATTTT	CASSLVLGREADTQYF
TRBV19	.	TRBJ1-1	.	TGTGCCAGTATAAGAACTGAGAACACTGAAGCTTTCTTT	CASIRTENTEAFF
TRBV12-3/TRBV12-4	once	TRBJ1-4	.	TGTGCCAGCAGAAGAGAAAATGAAAAACTGTTTTTT	CASRRENEKLFF
TRBV6-6	.	TRBJ2-3	TRBD2	TGTGCCAGCAGGGCCTGGACTAGCGGGAGTAACCGGAACACAGATACGCAGTATTTT	CASRAWTSGSNRNTDTQYF
TRBV20-1	.	TRBJ2-7	.	TGCAGTGGATTGCCATATGGCCAGGGGGAGCAGTACTTC	CSGLPYGQGEQYF
TRBV12-3/TRBV12-4	.	TRBJ1-2	.	TGTGCCAGCAGTTTTCGCCGGGGAGGCGGGGATGGCTACACCTTC	CASSFRRGGGDGYTF
TRBV6-1	many	TRBJ2-7	.	TGTGCCAGCAGCAGGGACGAGCTTTACGAGCAGTACTTC	CASSRDELYEQYF
TRBV6-6	few	TRBJ2-5	TRBD2	TGTGCCAGCAGTTACTCAGTGGCTAGCGGGGTTTTTTGGTACTTC	CASSYSVASGVFWYF
TRBV6-5	many	TRBJ1-1	.	TGTGCCAGCAGTTATCTAGGGGACACTGAAGCTTTCTTT	CASSYLGDTEAFF
TRBV7-2	many	TRBJ2-7	.	TGTGCCAGCAGCCAAGAGGGGTTCTACGAGCAGTACTTC	CASSQEGFYEQYF
TRBV7-9	few	TRBJ2-3	.	TGTGCCAGCAGCAAAGGGACAAGCTTCAAGGATACGCAGTATTTT	CASSKGTSFKDTQYF
TRBV5-6	.	TRBJ1-1	.	TGTGCCAGCAGCTTGGGACAGGATAACACTGAAGCTTTCTTT	CASSLGQDNTEAFF
TRBV28	once	TRBJ1-5	.	TGTGCCAGCAGTCCCCCACAGGGCGTCGAACAGCCCCAGCATTTT	CASSPPQGVEQPQHF
TRBV6-2/TRBV6-3	many	TRBJ2-7	.	TGTGCCAGCAGTTACTCGATCGGGTTAGGGAACCACGAGCAGTACTTC	CASSYSIGLGNHEQYF